This is a list of T cell receptor beta chains from one sample in a study of vaccination and CD4 T cells after COVID-19. Their recognized antigens are unknown. Each CDR3 protein gets one entry after TCRdb re-called the PCR reads with MiXCR. The repertoire holds about 3,200 distinct CDR3 sequences, with approximately 24% as singletons. The specimen comprised CD4+ T cells from blood, cultured in vitro, sampled after SARS-CoV-2 vaccination. The receptors originated from a human donor who had recovered from COVID-19. CDR3s include the opening cysteine and the closing phenylalanine or tryptophan.

v_call	j_call	cdr3_aa
TRBV20-1	TRBJ1-2	CSASPGTGGHYGYTF
TRBV20-1	TRBJ1-1	CSARERRTLNTEAFF
TRBV7-8	TRBJ1-6	CASSFPKSPPLHF
TRBV15	TRBJ1-1	CATSREFGRGPGGGFLTEAFF
TRBV7-8	TRBJ2-2	CASSPRRIDRTGELFF
TRBV20-1	TRBJ1-2	CSARDLVQVAIGYTF
TRBV6-1	TRBJ2-5	CASKERGNWETQYF
TRBV6-5	TRBJ1-2	CASSYQADRANYGYTF
TRBV18	TRBJ2-6	CASSPGISGANVLTF
TRBV28	TRBJ2-5	CASSLFRGGETQYF
TRBV6-4	TRBJ1-6	CASSDSGSYNSPLHF
TRBV7-9	TRBJ1-6	CASSLGQNYNSPLHF
TRBV20-1	TRBJ1-1	CSATLFQGMNTEAFF
TRBV24-1	TRBJ2-7	CATETGQSGEQYF
TRBV7-2	TRBJ1-6	CASNPLRSPLHF
TRBV7-2	TRBJ2-2	CASSLEVGELFF
TRBV27	TRBJ1-5	CASSLIPLYSNQPQHF
TRBV20-1	TRBJ2-3	CSGRDRGADTQYF
TRBV6-1	TRBJ1-1	CASNLHSKGDEAFF
TRBV7-6	TRBJ2-7	CAVGSGRAHGQSSYEQYF
TRBV19	TRBJ2-6	CASSRDSSGANVLTF
TRBV6-4	TRBJ1-2	CASSPGLNYGYTF
TRBV7-2	TRBJ2-1	CASSFSSWTGEQFF
TRBV6-5	TRBJ1-2	CASSYQQGLTNYGYTF
TRBV7-9	TRBJ1-3	CASSNYREPGNTIYF
TRBV6-1	TRBJ2-7	CASSLGRHEQYF
TRBV20-1	TRBJ2-4	CSAPDYSPGAKNIQYF
TRBV20-1	TRBJ1-5	CSAKPGSYQPQHF
TRBV27	TRBJ1-2	CASSLGFIGGTYGYTF
TRBV7-9	TRBJ1-1	CASSLGWDTEAFF
TRBV19	TRBJ1-2	CASSIGRIYGYTF
TRBV4-3	TRBJ2-5	CASSQDWAGYQETQYF
TRBV7-3	TRBJ2-7	CASGVPYEQYF
TRBV10-1	TRBJ1-2	CASSGQSGYGYTF
TRBV6-5	TRBJ2-1	CASSYRANNEQFF
TRBV7-9	TRBJ2-7	CASSSSPHFYEQYF
TRBV2	TRBJ1-2	CASSPPVGGSNYGYTF
TRBV7-9	TRBJ1-1	CASSLSWSEAFF
TRBV5-4	TRBJ1-2	CASSLPPGNHNYGYTF
TRBV19	TRBJ2-7	CADAGQDNYEQYF
TRBV6-1	TRBJ2-1	CASSEWTVSSYNEQFF
TRBV19	TRBJ2-3	CASRDIYTQYF